This T cell receptor beta chain was captured in a study of T cell responses to AZD1222 COVID-19 vaccine. Across the whole study: Pooling was applied to second doses at about 4 or about 12 weeks.

Clones were read by immunoSEQ multiplex PCR, and TCRdb kept only the in-frame ones, dropping some. The sample consists of roughly 50,000 clones, roughly 87% of them appearing once. Study findings and constraints: A mostly white British donor set with more females was recruited, and clonal diversity was possibly underestimated. Nearly half of spike-specific TCRs reportedly target unmutated variant regions.

The CDR3 contains 16 residues. CDR1 is SQVTM, CDR2 ANQGSEA, per germline. The V and J ends lost 0 bases and 2 bases, in that order; junction bases with no gene match: 7. In the case of this clone: Its antigen is not known.

This clonotype was obtained from an adult in good health. The chain links TRBV29-1 to TRBJ2-3, with TRBD2 matching over 8 bases. The starting material was peripheral blood, obtained on day 0 of AZD1222 vaccination. The CDR3 sequence: CSVEDPTGLVTDTQYF. In DNA form, the CDR3 reads TGCAGCGTTGAAGACCCCACGGGACTAGTCACAGATACGCAGTATTTT.